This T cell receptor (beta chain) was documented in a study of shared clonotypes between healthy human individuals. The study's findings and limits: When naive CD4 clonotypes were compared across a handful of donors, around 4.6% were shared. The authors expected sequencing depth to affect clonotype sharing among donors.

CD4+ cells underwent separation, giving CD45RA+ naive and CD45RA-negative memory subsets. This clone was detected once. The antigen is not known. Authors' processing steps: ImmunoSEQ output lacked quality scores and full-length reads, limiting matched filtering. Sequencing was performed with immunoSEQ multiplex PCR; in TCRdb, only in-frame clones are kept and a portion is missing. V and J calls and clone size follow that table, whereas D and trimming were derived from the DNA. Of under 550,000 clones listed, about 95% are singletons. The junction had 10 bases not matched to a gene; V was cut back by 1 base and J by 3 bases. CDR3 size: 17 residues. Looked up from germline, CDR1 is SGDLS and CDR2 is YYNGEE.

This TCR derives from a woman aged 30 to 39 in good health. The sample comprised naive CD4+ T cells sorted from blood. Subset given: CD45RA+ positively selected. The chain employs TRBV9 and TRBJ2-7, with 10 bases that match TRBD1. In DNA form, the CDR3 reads TGTGCCAGCAGCGTAAGGGCAATGGGACAGGGGCGCTACGAGCAGTACTTC. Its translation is CASSVRAMGQGRYEQYF.